The sample holds a few counts of the clone carrying this TCR beta chain. Antigen: not known. Constant-region reverse primers amplified full-length variable regions, followed by semi-nested Nested Universal Primer A PCR. A single record per CDR3 protein comes from TCRdb applying MiXCR to the 5' RACE reads. The sample lists 7,000 to 9,000 distinct CDR3 sequences, 45% to 70% occurring once. General study points: Whole repertoires were not studied in the larger cohort, only one V-J beta rearrangement. Tumor Treg TCRs overlapped most with tumor naive CD4+ cells.

Germline-derived CDR1 and CDR2 are DFQATT and SNEGSKA (reference sequence). Trimming stripped 1 base from V and 5 bases from J, with 17 bases between. The CDR3 extends over 16 amino acids. Treg sorting used a CD4+CD25+CD127-/low gate. The sequence was collected from a female donor with breast cancer. This chain links TRBV20-1 with TRBJ2-2; possible D gene TRBD2, 6 bases. The sequencing sample was made of Tregs sorted from a lymph node. CDR3 DNA sequence: TGCAGTGCTAGAGGAGGGGTCGCGGGGTGGACCGGGGAGCTGTTTTTT. This encodes CSARGGVAGWTGELFF.